One and the same sample provided the 20 T cell receptor beta chains below, sequenced in a study of T cell repertoires in cytomegalovirus infection (dated by TCRdb to between 2018 and 2021). Antigens of these TCRs are unknown. Sequencing used an Illumina HiSeq 1500. Clones were called with MiXCR by TCRdb after fastp trimmed the public reads at Q25, and only in-frame beta chains were retained. Here each entry gathers all rows of one CDR3 protein and keeps the most common genes and DNA. The sample yields some 800,000 distinct CDR3 sequences; 32% were counted once. The ten largest make up around 12% of the sample. The treatment or condition label here, explained by the study, means: in vitro stimulation with specific CMV peptide epitopes to enrich CMV-specific T cells. The sample was cultured CD8+ T cells from PBMCs, taken from culture after CMV antigen stimulation. The receptor set was obtained from a human donor in good health (CMV status not recorded). Some clones in this sample may be carry-over from other donors' samples.

The chain recombines TRBV23-1 with TRBJ2-7; 8 nucleotides agree with TRBD1. TRBV23-1 is assigned to the ORF class and has an uncertain function. CDR3 length: 16 amino acids. The V and J ends lost 0 bases and 2 bases, in that order; junction bases with no gene match: 6. CDR3 coding DNA: TGCGCCAGCAGTCAATCACGGACAGGGCTGGCCTACGAGCAGTACGTC. This gives the protein CASSQSRTGLAYEQYV.

This chain joins TRBV7-9 and TRBJ2-4; TRBD2 might be the D (5 bases). Germline CDR1 and CDR2: SEHNR and FQNEAQ (reference sequence). The ends were cut back, 5 bases at V and 8 bases at J, with 19 bases in the middle. CDR3 length equals 15 residues. The CDR3 coding sequence is TGTGCCAGCAGCCGCCCAACTAGTCATGGGGACATTCAGTACTTC. Encoded protein: CASSRPTSHGDIQYF.

The CDR3 nucleotides are TGTGCCAGCAGTTGGGACAGAGAGGACACTGAAGCTTTCTTT. Protein sequence: CASSWDREDTEAFF. The V gene is TRBV6-4, the J gene TRBJ1-1; 7 nucleotides align to TRBD1. The CDR3 runs 14 residues. V was pared by 5 bases and J by 3 bases, with 6 bases of the junction left unmatched. Per the germline V gene, CDR1 is MRHNA and CDR2 is SNTAGT.

The V call is TRBV5-5, the J call TRBJ2-5; the D is unclear. CDR1 and CDR2 from the germline V gene are SGHKS and YYEKEE (reference sequence). The length of the CDR3 is 16 residues. Trimming removed 2 bases from V and 0 bases from J, with 14 bases in between. The CDR3: CASSFNLNRYQETQYF. For the CDR3, the DNA is TGTGCCAGCAGCTTTAACTTAAACAGATACCAAGAGACCCAGTACTTC.

The J gene is TRBJ2-7, the V gene TRBV2; 11 positions match TRBD1. Trimming took 11 bases from V and 1 from J; bases not matched to a gene: 7. The CDR3 is made up of 14 amino acids. CDR1 is SNHLY and CDR2 is FYNNEI in the germline V gene. The CDR3 DNA is TGTGCCCGATCCGGGACAGGGGGTTCCTACGAGCAGTACGTC. Its translation: CARSGTGGSYEQYV.

V usage is TRBV14 and J usage is TRBJ1-4; D perhaps matches TRBD1 (5 bases). The V end was cut by 0 bases, the J end by 8 bases, with 13 bases between. CDR1 and CDR2 (germline): SGHDN, FVKESK. The CDR3 is 15 residues long. This chain's CDR3 is CASSQDRRGGEKLFF. The DNA of the CDR3 is TGTGCCAGCAGCCAAGATCGGAGGGGAGGCGAAAAACTGTTTTTT. Supplemented by reference TRBV14 and TRBJ1-4, the full variable domain reads EAGVTQFPSHSVIEKGQTVTLRCDPISGHDNLYWYRRVMGKEIKFLLHFVKESKQDESGMPNNRFLAERTGGTYSTLKVQPAELEDSGVYFCASSQDRRGGEKLFFGSGTQLSVL.

The chain carries TRBV28 and TRBJ1-5, with unresolved D. The CDR3 is 14 residues long. Germline CDR1 is MDHEN and CDR2 is SYDVKM. Trimming cost V 4 bases and J 7 bases, with 14 bases left between them. Here the CDR3 DNA reads TGTGCCAGCAGTTCCCCGACCCTCAAGCAGCCCCAGCATTTT. This encodes CASSSPTLKQPQHF.

This clonotype was picked up a small number of times. V usage is TRBV7-9 and J usage is TRBJ2-3, with 11 bases fitting TRBD2. Germline V gene sequence: CDR1 SEHNR, CDR2 FQNEAQ (reference sequence). The CDR3 is 16 amino acids. The V gene end was trimmed by 1 base and the J gene end by 5 bases; junction bases not matched to a gene: 5. DNA for the CDR3: TGTGCCAGCAGCTTAGGGGGACTAGCGGCGAAAGATACGCAGTATTTT. It yields the protein CASSLGGLAAKDTQYF.

The CDR3 region has the DNA TGTGCCAGCAGAGTAGGAGGGGAAGCTAACTATGGCTACACCTTC. This codes for CASRVGGEANYGYTF. This chain uses TRBV6-6 with TRBJ1-2; TRBD1 is a possible D gene (5 bases). CDR3 length: 15 amino acids. V lost 6 bases and J lost 0, with 14 bases in between. CDR1 and CDR2 from the germline V gene are MNHNY and SVGAGI (reference sequence).

The rearrangement links TRBV10-3 to TRBJ1-1; TRBD1 aligns across 8 bases. The V gene's germline CDR1 is ENHRY and CDR2 SYGVKD. J was trimmed by 2 bases and V by 4 bases; bases with no gene match: 3. The length of the CDR3 is 14 residues. CDR3 DNA sequence: TGTGCCATCAGTGTGGGACAGGAAAACACTGAAGCTTTCTTT. Translating it yields CAISVGQENTEAFF.

This clonotype was picked up a small number of times. The chain links TRBV6-6 to TRBJ2-5, with 7 bases aligning to TRBD1. The CDR3 covers 16 residues. V shed 2 bases and J 2 bases; nucleotides not matched to a gene: 8. CDR1 is MNHNY and CDR2 is SVGAGI in the germline V gene (reference sequence). The CDR3: CASSYAPGQRQETQYF. The CDR3 DNA follows: TGTGCCAGCAGTTACGCCCCGGGACAGCGACAAGAGACCCAGTACTTC.

As regards this clonotype: A much more abundant neighbour one base away suggests this may be a read error. The chain uses TRBV7-2 and TRBJ1-6; D not certain. Germline V gene data show CDR1 as SGHTA and CDR2 as FQGNSA. Trimming cost V 1 base and J 0 bases, with 13 bases left between them. The CDR3 sequence is 18 residues long. CDR3 DNA: TGTGCCAGCAGCTTAGTTTCAGTTCCGAGCTCCTATAATTCACCCCTCCACTTT. Amino acid sequence: CASSLVSVPSSYNSPLHF.

This rearrangement joins TRBV6-5 to TRBJ2-1, with D hard to call. The CDR3 runs 15 residues. The V and J ends lost 0 bases and 6 bases respectively, with 12 bases between them. Germline CDR1 MNHEY, CDR2 SVGAGI. The CDR3 DNA sequence: TGTGCCAGCAGTTACTCGAAACCCTCGGTCAATGAGCAGTTCTTC. As protein: CASSYSKPSVNEQFF.

The chain couples TRBV12-5 to TRBJ2-7, with D possibly matching TRBD1 (5 bases). CDR1 is LGHNT and CDR2 is FRNRAP in the germline V gene. V shed 3 bases and J shed 0 bases, with 9 bases lying between them. The CDR3 is made up of 14 amino acids. CDR3 nucleotide sequence: TGTGCTAGTGGTTTAGACAGCCACTCCTACGAGCAGTACTTC. It specifies CASGLDSHSYEQYF. Complete variable domain (other parts from reference TRBV12-5 and TRBJ2-7): DARVTQTPRHKVTEMGQEVTMRCQPILGHNTVFWYRQTMMQGLELLAYFRNRAPLDDSGMPKDRFSAEMPDATLATLKIQPSEPRDSAVYFCASGLDSHSYEQYFGPGTRLTVT.

A few counts support this clonotype. The rearrangement uses TRBV4-1 and TRBJ1-6; TRBD1 aligns across 10 bases. The CDR3 spans 13 residues. Germline assignment: CDR1 MGHRA and CDR2 YSYEKL. The J segment lost 11 bases and the V segment lost 3 bases, leaving 1 base of the junction unmatched. The DNA of the CDR3 is TGCGCCAGCAGCCAGGGACAGGGGACACCCCTCCACTTT. It encodes CASSQGQGTPLHF.

The table lists this clonotype with a few counts. The chain has TRBV20-1 and TRBJ2-1, with 9 bases that match TRBD2. The CDR3 spans 13 residues. Germline loops: CDR1 DFQATT, CDR2 SNEGSKA (reference sequence). Here the CDR3 reads CSYWAGGRNEQFF. CDR3 DNA sequence: TGCAGCTACTGGGCGGGGGGGCGGAATGAGCAGTTCTTC.

This chain links TRBV12-3 or TRBV12-4 with TRBJ2-1, with 9 bases identical to TRBD1. This CDR3 is 15 amino acids long. The junction had 7 bases not matched to a gene; V was cut back by 5 bases and J by 5 bases. Here the CDR3 reads CASSAPGQGNNEQFF. The CDR3 nucleotides read TGTGCCAGCAGTGCGCCGGGACAGGGTAACAATGAGCAGTTCTTC.

This rearrangement joins TRBV15 to TRBJ2-3, with a tentative D call TRBD2 (7 bases). The CDR3 sequence is 16 residues long. The germline V gene has CDR1 LNHNV and CDR2 YYDKDF (reference sequence). Deletions cut 5 bases from V and 1 base from J, with 16 bases between. The CDR3 DNA reads TGTGCCACCAGCGGTTTGTCGGGGGGCCGCACAGATACGCAGTATTTT. Protein product: CATSGLSGGRTDTQYF.

This clonotype was seen a few times. The chain joins TRBV27 to TRBJ1-5, with D hard to call. In germline, CDR1 is MNHEY, CDR2 SMNVEV (reference sequence). The CDR3 has 15 residues. Trimming took 3 bases from V and 0 from J, leaving 9 bases between them. CDR3 region: CASSLKWGSNQPQHF. As DNA, the CDR3 is TGTGCCAGCAGTTTGAAGTGGGGTAGCAATCAGCCCCAGCATTTT.

This clonotype was counted ten times or more. This chain connects TRBV7-2 to TRBJ1-4; 8 bases line up with TRBD1. The CDR3 is 13 residues long. Germline CDR1 SGHTA, CDR2 FQGNSA. V shed 5 bases, J shed 8 bases, and the junction held 4 bases outside the gene matches. The CDR3 sequence is CASSSTGGEKLFF. The CDR3 DNA is TGTGCCAGCAGCAGTACAGGGGGAGAAAAACTGTTTTTT.